The T cell receptor beta chain described here comes from a study of blood T cell repertoires in COVID-19. Study as a whole: The United States, Italy and Spain provided the acute and convalescent COVID-19 samples. PBMCs, B-cell-depleted T cells, or T cells were the source of the cDNA or gDNA that made up the material.

Per the germline V gene, CDR1 is SNHLY and CDR2 is FYNNEI. This CDR3 spans 16 amino acids. Losses at the gene ends were 5 bases for V and 5 bases for J; bases not matched to a gene: 13. The repertoire was sequenced with immunoSEQ multiplex PCR; TCRdb's copy has only in-frame clones and lacks some. This sample has 250,000 to 400,000 clones, with roughly 88% found just once. The clonotype comes from a woman aged 25 to 39 with COVID-19, enrolled during active disease. The sequenced material came from peripheral blood. This chain links TRBV2 with TRBJ2-7, with 9 bases lining up with TRBD1. The CDR3 loop is CASSPPRGTGTNEQYF. CDR3 coding DNA: TGTGCCAGCAGTCCACCCAGAGGGACAGGGACGAACGAGCAGTACTTC.